Listed here is a single TCR beta chain. The CDR3 extends over 20 amino acids. CDR1 MDHEN and CDR2 SYDVKM come from the germline V gene. V shed 0 bases and J 2 bases; nucleotides not matched to a gene: 9. Sequencing was performed with immunoSEQ multiplex PCR; in TCRdb, only in-frame clones are kept and a portion is missing. The table includes about 500,000 clones, 78% detected once. The data are from a study of shared T cell receptors in the human thymus. In addition, the sample was reused for a study of human thymus T cells. As that study records: Thymus pieces cut out during corrective heart surgery were the tissue that was used. Apparent skewing of V and J gene usage characterized both thymic and blood repertoires. Thymic repertoires overlap heavily among unrelated individuals, related research has reported.

The chain has TRBV28 and TRBJ2-1; TRBD2 matches at 14 bases. Sequenced: thymocytes. This clonotype was obtained from a boy younger than two with a congenital heart defect. In DNA, the CDR3 is TGTGCCAGCAGTTTATGGCCAGGGACTAGCGGGAGAGTTCCCTACAATGAGCAGTTCTTC. It codes for CASSLWPGTSGRVPYNEQFF.